The 3 T cell receptor beta chains given below trace back to one sample, sequenced in a study of cytomegalovirus exposure and HLA in healthy donors. The PCR employed 60 Vbeta primers together with 13 Jbeta primers. Only in-frame clones appear in the TCRdb table, and some are missing; sequencing was by immunoSEQ multiplex PCR. The profile shows about 280,000 clones, about 87% of them singletons. The sequencing sample was made of PBMCs. The receptors shown here come from a woman aged 18 to 35 in good health and CMV-seronegative.

This chain connects TRBV27 to TRBJ1-2, with 8 nucleotides matching TRBD1. The trim removed 2 bases at V and 3 bases at J, leaving 8 bases unmatched. The CDR3 sequence is 16 residues long. CDR1 is MNHEY and CDR2 is SMNVEV in the germline V gene (reference sequence). The CDR3 loop reads CASSLRLPDRDYGYTF. The CDR3 DNA reads as TGTGCCAGCAGTTTAAGACTCCCGGACAGGGACTATGGCTACACCTTC.

V usage is TRBV6-5 and J usage is TRBJ2-5; the match to TRBD2 covers 10 bases. The closer fit of TRBJ2-7 to the DNA end suggests the J call may be wrong. The germline V gene has CDR1 MNHEY and CDR2 SVGAGI. The CDR3 has 15 residues. The DNA of the CDR3 is TGTGCCAGCAGTGCCGGGACTAGCGTCTCCTACGAGCAGTACTTC. It is translated as CASSAGTSVSYEQYF.

This chain connects TRBV9 to TRBJ2-5; D gene uncertain. The germline gives CDR1 SGDLS, CDR2 YYNGEE. There are 17 residues in the CDR3. The V and J ends lost 0 bases and 1 base respectively, with 16 bases between them. The CDR3 nucleotides are TGTGCCAGCAGCGTAGAAGGTCTAGTAAGCGCCCAAGAGACCCAGTACTTC. This translates into CASSVEGLVSAQETQYF.